The rows below give T cell receptor beta chains drawn from one sample of a study of blood T cell repertoires in COVID-19. Using immunoSEQ multiplex PCR, the repertoire was profiled, and TCRdb retains in-frame clones only, with some absent. The sample contains 140,000 or so clones, around 81% of which appear only once. What was sequenced was peripheral blood. The source is a human donor in a cohort sampled during active COVID-19. Both conserved end residues are part of each CDR3. D genes are given only for firm matches. Clone size is given for some rows only: seen once, a few or many times, or a class if the clone is expanded.

J: TRBJ2-1; V: TRBV28; D: TRBD2; size: few; CDR3: CASRPRTSGSSYNEQFF; DNA: TGTGCCAGCAGGCCGCGGACTAGCGGGAGCTCCTACAATGAGCAGTTCTTC
J: TRBJ2-2; V: TRBV7-3; D: .; size: few; CDR3: CASSPSTTGELFF; DNA: TGTGCCAGCAGCCCCTCTACGACCGGGGAGCTGTTTTTT
J: TRBJ1-5; V: TRBV18; D: TRBD1; size: many; CDR3: CASSPGQVNQPQHF; DNA: TGTGCCAGCTCACCTGGACAGGTCAATCAGCCCCAGCATTTT
J: TRBJ2-5; V: TRBV7-3; D: .; size: few; CDR3: CASSQGTLDRETQYF; DNA: TGTGCCAGCAGCCAAGGGACTTTGGATAGGGAGACCCAGTACTTC
J: TRBJ2-5; V: TRBV27; D: .; size: .; CDR3: CASSTRRDYQETQYF; DNA: TGTGCCAGCAGTACTCGCCGGGACTACCAAGAGACCCAGTACTTC
J: TRBJ1-4; V: TRBV19; D: TRBD1; size: .; CDR3: CASSIPGTGGEKLFF; DNA: TGTGCCAGTAGTATCCCAGGGACAGGGGGCGAAAAACTGTTTTTT
J: TRBJ2-7; V: TRBV12-3/TRBV12-4; D: TRBD1; size: .; CDR3: CASSRGQSYEQYF; DNA: TGTGCCAGCAGTCGGGGACAGTCCTACGAGCAGTACTTC
J: TRBJ2-2; V: TRBV2; D: .; size: .; CDR3: CASSLASTGELFF; DNA: TGTGCCAGCAGTCTAGCCTCCACCGGGGAGCTGTTTTTT
J: TRBJ2-1; V: TRBV7-2; D: TRBD1; size: .; CDR3: CASSPARGRYNEQFF; DNA: TGTGCCAGCAGCCCCGCGAGGGGGCGATACAATGAGCAGTTCTTC
J: TRBJ2-7; V: TRBV24-1; D: TRBD2; size: once; CDR3: CATSASGIYEQYF; DNA: TGTGCCACCAGTGCGAGCGGGATCTACGAGCAGTACTTC
J: TRBJ2-7; V: TRBV28; D: TRBD2; size: .; CDR3: CATRLAGPYEQYF; DNA: TGTGCCACCCGCCTAGCGGGACCCTACGAGCAGTACTTC
J: TRBJ2-6; V: TRBV4-1; D: TRBD1; size: few; CDR3: CASSQGTGGSGANVLTF; DNA: TGCGCCAGCAGCCAAGGGACAGGGGGTTCTGGGGCCAACGTCCTGACTTTC
J: TRBJ1-1; V: TRBV27; D: .; size: .; CDR3: CASSVGGAEAFF; DNA: TGTGCCAGCAGTGTAGGGGGGGCTGAAGCTTTCTTT
J: TRBJ2-5; V: TRBV15; D: .; size: .; CDR3: CATSRDARGRLETQYF; DNA: TGTGCCACCAGCAGAGATGCCAGGGGCCGGTTGGAGACCCAGTACTTC
J: TRBJ1-5; V: TRBV2; D: .; size: .; CDR3: CASSAARQTNQPQHF; DNA: TGTGCCAGCAGTGCCGCTCGACAGACTAATCAGCCCCAGCATTTT
J: TRBJ1-5; V: TRBV27; D: .; size: .; CDR3: CASSLAGFVQPQHF; DNA: TGTGCCAGCAGTTTGGCAGGGTTCGTTCAGCCCCAGCATTTT
J: TRBJ2-1; V: TRBV21-1; D: .; size: .; CDR3: CASSPQRHNEQFF; DNA: TGTGCCAGCAGCCCCCAGAGGCACAATGAGCAGTTCTTC
J: TRBJ2-6; V: TRBV7-3; D: TRBD2; size: .; CDR3: CASSPRTSGSGGANVLTF; DNA: TGTGCCAGCAGCCCCCGGACTAGCGGGAGTGGAGGGGCCAACGTCCTGACTTTC
J: TRBJ2-7; V: TRBV2; D: .; size: .; CDR3: CASIYGLSYEQYF; DNA: TGTGCCAGCATATACGGACTATCCTACGAGCAGTACTTC
J: TRBJ2-2; V: TRBV4-3; D: .; size: few; CDR3: CASSQERQAVLNTGELFF; DNA: TGCGCCAGCAGCCAAGAGCGTCAAGCGGTCCTGAACACCGGGGAGCTGTTTTTT
J: TRBJ2-7; V: TRBV6-2/TRBV6-3; D: TRBD2; size: .; CDR3: CASSYGGRASPYEQYF; DNA: TGTGCCAGCAGTTATGGAGGGAGGGCCTCCCCCTACGAGCAGTACTTC
J: TRBJ2-5; V: TRBV2; D: .; size: .; CDR3: CASAGRGHSQETQYF; DNA: TGTGCCAGCGCGGGTAGGGGACACAGCCAAGAGACCCAGTACTTC
J: TRBJ1-2; V: TRBV5-1; D: TRBD1; size: .; CDR3: CASSLEGGYYGYTF; DNA: TGCGCCAGCAGCTTGGAAGGGGGCTACTATGGCTACACCTTC
J: TRBJ2-6; V: TRBV18; D: TRBD1; size: .; CDR3: CASSPKPGQGPSGANVLTF; DNA: TGTGCCAGCTCACCGAAACCGGGACAGGGTCCCTCTGGGGCCAACGTCCTGACTTTC
J: TRBJ1-1; V: TRBV20-1; D: .; size: .; CDR3: CSAFQNTEAFF; DNA: TGCAGTGCTTTCCAAAACACTGAAGCTTTCTTT
J: TRBJ1-3; V: TRBV7-3; D: TRBD1; size: few; CDR3: CASSFIRTGDSGNTIYF; DNA: TGTGCCAGCAGCTTTATAAGAACAGGGGACTCTGGAAACACCATATATTTT
J: TRBJ2-7; V: TRBV6-5; D: TRBD1; size: .; CDR3: CASRMTGGSTYEQYF; DNA: TGTGCCAGCAGGATGACAGGGGGTTCGACCTACGAGCAGTACTTC
J: TRBJ2-7; V: TRBV3-1/TRBV3-2; D: .; size: once; CDR3: CASSRSTYYEQYF; DNA: TGTGCCAGCAGCCGGTCCACTTACTACGAGCAGTACTTC
J: TRBJ1-1; V: TRBV3-1/TRBV3-2; D: .; size: .; CDR3: CASSQSSNTEAFF; DNA: TGTGCCAGCAGCCAATCTTCGAACACTGAAGCTTTCTTT
J: TRBJ1-2; V: TRBV19; D: .; size: .; CDR3: CASTSGHRVSYGYTF; DNA: TGTGCCAGTACCTCGGGCCACAGGGTTTCTTATGGCTACACCTTC
J: TRBJ1-4; V: TRBV28; D: TRBD1; size: .; CDR3: CASSSTAPRGRTNEKLFF; DNA: TGTGCCAGCAGTTCCACAGCTCCCAGGGGGCGAACTAATGAAAAACTGTTTTTT
J: TRBJ2-2; V: TRBV11-2; D: TRBD2; size: .; CDR3: CASSGIAGGVGELFF; DNA: TGTGCCAGCAGCGGAATAGCGGGAGGGGTCGGGGAGCTGTTTTTT
J: TRBJ2-7; V: TRBV11-2; D: TRBD2; size: .; CDR3: CASSLELGLAGVYEQYF; DNA: TGTGCCAGCAGCTTAGAGTTAGGACTAGCGGGAGTATACGAGCAGTACTTC
J: TRBJ1-3; V: TRBV6-6; D: .; size: few; CDR3: CASRNYRVGSGNTIYF; DNA: TGTGCCAGCAGGAACTACAGGGTAGGCTCTGGAAACACCATATATTTT
J: TRBJ2-3; V: TRBV19; D: TRBD2; size: .; CDR3: CASSISSGALSTDTQYF; DNA: TGTGCCAGTAGTATCTCTAGCGGGGCCCTTAGCACAGATACGCAGTATTTT
J: TRBJ1-1; V: TRBV11-2; D: .; size: few; CDR3: CASSFQVNTEAFF; DNA: TGTGCCAGCAGTTTCCAGGTGAACACTGAAGCTTTCTTT
J: TRBJ2-7; V: TRBV4-2; D: TRBD2; size: .; CDR3: CASSPRGSGSGGYEQYF; DNA: TGTGCCAGCAGCCCCAGAGGCAGCGGGAGCGGGGGTTACGAGCAGTACTTC
J: TRBJ2-1; V: TRBV7-3; D: TRBD2; size: once; CDR3: CASSLTAGGMGYNEQFF; DNA: TGTGCCAGCAGCTTAACGGCGGGAGGGATGGGCTACAATGAGCAGTTCTTC